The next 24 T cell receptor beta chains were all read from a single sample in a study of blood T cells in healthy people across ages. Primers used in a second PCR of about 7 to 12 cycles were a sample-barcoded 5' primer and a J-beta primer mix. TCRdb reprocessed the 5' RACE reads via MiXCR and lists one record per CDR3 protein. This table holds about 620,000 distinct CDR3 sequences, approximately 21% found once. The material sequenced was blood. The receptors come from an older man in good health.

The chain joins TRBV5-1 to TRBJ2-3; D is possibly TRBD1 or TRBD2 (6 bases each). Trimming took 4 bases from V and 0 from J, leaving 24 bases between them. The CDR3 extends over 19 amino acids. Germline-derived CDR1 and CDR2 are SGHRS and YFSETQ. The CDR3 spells CASSGGRGGGSDSTDTQYF. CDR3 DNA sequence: TGCGCCAGCAGCGGGGGTCGTGGAGGGGGATCGGATAGCACAGATACGCAGTATTTT.

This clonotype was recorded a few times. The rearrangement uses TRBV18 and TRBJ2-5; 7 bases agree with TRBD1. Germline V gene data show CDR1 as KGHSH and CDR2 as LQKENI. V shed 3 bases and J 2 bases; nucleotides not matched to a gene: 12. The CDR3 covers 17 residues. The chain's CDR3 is CASSPNIGTVLQETQYF. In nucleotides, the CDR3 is TGTGCCAGCTCACCGAATATCGGGACAGTATTACAAGAGACCCAGTACTTC.

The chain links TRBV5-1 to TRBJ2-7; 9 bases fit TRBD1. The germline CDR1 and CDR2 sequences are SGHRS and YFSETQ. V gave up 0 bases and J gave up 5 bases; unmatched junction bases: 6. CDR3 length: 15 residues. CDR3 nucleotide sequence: TGCGCCAGCAGCTTGGATAACAGGGGGCCGGACGAGCAGTACTTC. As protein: CASSLDNRGPDEQYF.

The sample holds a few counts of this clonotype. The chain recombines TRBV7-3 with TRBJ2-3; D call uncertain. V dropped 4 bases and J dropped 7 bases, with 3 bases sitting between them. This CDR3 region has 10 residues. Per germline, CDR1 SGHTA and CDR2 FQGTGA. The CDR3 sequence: CASSSHTQYF. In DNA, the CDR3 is TGTGCCAGCAGCTCGCATACGCAGTATTTT.

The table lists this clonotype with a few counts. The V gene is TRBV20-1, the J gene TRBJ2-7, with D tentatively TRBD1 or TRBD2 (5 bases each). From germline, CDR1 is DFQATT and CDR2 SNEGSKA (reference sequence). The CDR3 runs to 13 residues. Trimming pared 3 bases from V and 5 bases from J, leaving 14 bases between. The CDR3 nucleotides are TGCAGTGCTAGCAGGGACCGTCTCAACGAGCAGTACTTC. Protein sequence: CSASRDRLNEQYF.

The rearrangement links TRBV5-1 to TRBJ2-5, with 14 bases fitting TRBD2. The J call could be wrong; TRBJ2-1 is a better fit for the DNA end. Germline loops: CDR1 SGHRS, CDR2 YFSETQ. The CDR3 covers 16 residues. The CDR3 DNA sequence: TGCGCCAGCAGACCCGGGACTAGCGGGAGCTACAATGAGCAGTTCTTC. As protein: CASRPGTSGSYNEQFF.

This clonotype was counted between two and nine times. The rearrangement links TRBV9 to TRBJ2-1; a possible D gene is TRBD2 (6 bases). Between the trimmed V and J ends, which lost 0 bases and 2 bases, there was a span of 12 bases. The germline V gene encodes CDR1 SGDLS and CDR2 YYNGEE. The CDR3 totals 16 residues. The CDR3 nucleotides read TGTGCCAGCAGCGTAGATAGCGGAACTACCTACAATGAGCAGTTCTTC. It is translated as CASSVDSGTTYNEQFF.

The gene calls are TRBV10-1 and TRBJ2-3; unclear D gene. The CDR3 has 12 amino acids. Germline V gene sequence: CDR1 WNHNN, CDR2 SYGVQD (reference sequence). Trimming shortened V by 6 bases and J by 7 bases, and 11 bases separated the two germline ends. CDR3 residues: CASSGHGNTQYF. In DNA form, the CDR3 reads TGCGCCAGCAGCGGCCATGGTAATACGCAGTATTTT.

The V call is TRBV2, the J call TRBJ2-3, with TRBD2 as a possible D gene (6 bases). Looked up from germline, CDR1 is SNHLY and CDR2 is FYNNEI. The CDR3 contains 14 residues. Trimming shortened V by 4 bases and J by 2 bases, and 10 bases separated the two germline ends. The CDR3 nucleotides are TGTGCCAGCAGTGTGAGGGAGGACACAGATACGCAGTATTTT. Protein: CASSVREDTDTQYF.

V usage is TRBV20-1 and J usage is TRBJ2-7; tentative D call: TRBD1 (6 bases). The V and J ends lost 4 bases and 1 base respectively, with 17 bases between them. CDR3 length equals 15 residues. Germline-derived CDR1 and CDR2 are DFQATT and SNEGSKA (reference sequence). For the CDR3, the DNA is TGCAGTGCTACCAACCACTCGACAGGATCCTACGAGCAGTACTTC. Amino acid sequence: CSATNHSTGSYEQYF.

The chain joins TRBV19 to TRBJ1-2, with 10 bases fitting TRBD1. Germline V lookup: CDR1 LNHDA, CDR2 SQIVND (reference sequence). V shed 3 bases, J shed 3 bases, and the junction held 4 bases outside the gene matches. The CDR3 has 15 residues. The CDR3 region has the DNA TGTGCCAGTAGTATCTTCGGACAGGGGGACTATGGCTACACCTTC. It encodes CASSIFGQGDYGYTF.

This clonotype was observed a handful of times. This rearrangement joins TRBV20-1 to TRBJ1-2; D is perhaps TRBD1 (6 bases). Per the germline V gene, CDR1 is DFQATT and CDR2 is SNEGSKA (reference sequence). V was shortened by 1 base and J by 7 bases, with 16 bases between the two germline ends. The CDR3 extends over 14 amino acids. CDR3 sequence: CSARVQGEFSGYTF. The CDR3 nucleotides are TGCAGTGCTAGAGTACAGGGCGAGTTCTCTGGCTACACCTTC.

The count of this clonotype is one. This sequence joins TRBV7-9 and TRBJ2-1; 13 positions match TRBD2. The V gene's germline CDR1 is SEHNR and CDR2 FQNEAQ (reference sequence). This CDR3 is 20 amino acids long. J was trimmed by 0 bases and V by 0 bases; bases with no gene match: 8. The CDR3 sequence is CASSLAWTSGSPNSYNEQFF. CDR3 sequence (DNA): TGTGCCAGCAGCTTAGCCTGGACTAGCGGGAGTCCTAACTCCTACAATGAGCAGTTCTTC.

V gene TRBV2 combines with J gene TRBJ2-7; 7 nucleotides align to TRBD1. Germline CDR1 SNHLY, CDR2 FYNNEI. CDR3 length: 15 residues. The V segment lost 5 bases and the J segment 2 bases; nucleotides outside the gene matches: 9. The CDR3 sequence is CASSPSGTEPYEQYF. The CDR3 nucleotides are TGTGCCAGCAGTCCCTCCGGGACAGAGCCCTACGAGCAGTACTTC.

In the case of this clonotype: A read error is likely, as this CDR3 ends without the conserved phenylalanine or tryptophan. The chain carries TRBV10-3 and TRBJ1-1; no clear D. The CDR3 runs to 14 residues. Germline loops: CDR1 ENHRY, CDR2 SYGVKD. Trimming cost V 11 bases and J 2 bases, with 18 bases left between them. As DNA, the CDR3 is TGTGCCTCTAATCCTAGGGAGAGCAACACTGAAGCTTTCTCT. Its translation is CASNPRESNTEAFS.

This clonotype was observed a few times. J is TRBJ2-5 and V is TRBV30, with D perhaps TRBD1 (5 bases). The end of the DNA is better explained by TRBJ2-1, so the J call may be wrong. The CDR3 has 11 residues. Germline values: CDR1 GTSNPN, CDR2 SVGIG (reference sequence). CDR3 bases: TGTGCCTCCCAAAGGGGCAATGAGCAGTTCTTC. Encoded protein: CASQRGNEQFF.

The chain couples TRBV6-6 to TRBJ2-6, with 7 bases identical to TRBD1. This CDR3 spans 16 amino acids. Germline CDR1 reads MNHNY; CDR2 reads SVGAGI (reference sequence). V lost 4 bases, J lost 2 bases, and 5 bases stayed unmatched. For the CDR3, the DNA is TGTGCCAGCAGTTGCCAAACAGGGGCTGGGGCCAACGTCCTGACTTTC. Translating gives CASSCQTGAGANVLTF.

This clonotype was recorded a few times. The CDR3: CASSYSAGPLDEQYF. CDR3 sequence (DNA): TGTGCCAGCAGTTACTCGGCCGGGCCTTTGGACGAGCAGTACTTC. The V and J genes are TRBV6-5 and TRBJ2-7; D remains unclear. The germline V gene has CDR1 MNHEY and CDR2 SVGAGI. CDR3 length: 15 amino acids. Deletions cut 0 bases from V and 5 bases from J, with 14 bases between.

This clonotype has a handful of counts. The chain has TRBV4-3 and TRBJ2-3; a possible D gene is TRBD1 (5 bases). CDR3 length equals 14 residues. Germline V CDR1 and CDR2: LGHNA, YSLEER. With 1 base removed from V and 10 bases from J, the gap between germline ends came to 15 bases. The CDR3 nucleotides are TGCGCCAGCAGCCAAGTTGGGCCCCAGGGTCCGCAGTATTTT. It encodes CASSQVGPQGPQYF.

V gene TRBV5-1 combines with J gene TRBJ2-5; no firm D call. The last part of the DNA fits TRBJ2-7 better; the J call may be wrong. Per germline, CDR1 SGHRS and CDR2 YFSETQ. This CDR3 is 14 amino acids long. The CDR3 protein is CASSLTETGGEQYF. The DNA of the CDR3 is TGCGCCAGCAGCCTCACAGAAACGGGTGGCGAGCAGTACTTC.

The CDR3, as DNA: TGTGCCAGCAGCGAAGTTATGCTAGCGAAGACTTTAGAGCAGTACTTC. Translated: CASSEVMLAKTLEQYF. The genes are TRBV7-9 and TRBJ2-5; possibly TRBD2 for D (6 bases). CDR1 is SEHNR, CDR2 FQNEAQ, per germline (reference sequence). The length of the CDR3 is 16 residues. Trimming pared 5 bases from V and 11 bases from J, leaving 27 bases between.

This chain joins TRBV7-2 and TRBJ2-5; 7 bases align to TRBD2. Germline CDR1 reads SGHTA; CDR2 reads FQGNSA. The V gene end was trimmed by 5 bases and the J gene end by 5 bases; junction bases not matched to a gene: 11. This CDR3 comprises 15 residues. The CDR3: CASSPPRTSYETQYF. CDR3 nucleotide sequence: TGTGCCAGCAGCCCACCAAGGACTAGTTACGAGACCCAGTACTTC.

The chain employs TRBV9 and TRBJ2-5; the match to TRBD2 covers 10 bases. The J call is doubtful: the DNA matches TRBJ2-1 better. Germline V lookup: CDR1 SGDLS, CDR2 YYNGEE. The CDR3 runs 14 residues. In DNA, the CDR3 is TGTGCCAGCAGCACAGCGGGAGGGCCCGGTGAGCAGTTCTTC. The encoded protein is CASSTAGGPGEQFF.

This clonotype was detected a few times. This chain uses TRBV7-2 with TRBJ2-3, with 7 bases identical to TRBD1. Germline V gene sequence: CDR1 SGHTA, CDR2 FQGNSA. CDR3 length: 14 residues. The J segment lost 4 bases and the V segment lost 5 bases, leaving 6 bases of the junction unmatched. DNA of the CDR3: TGTGCCAGCAGCCTACGACAGGGTCCAGATACGCAGTATTTT. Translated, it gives CASSLRQGPDTQYF.